This T cell receptor beta chain was found in a study of CD8 T cells in Susac syndrome (dated by TCRdb to 2018 to 2020). Describing the broader study: Of the Susac syndrome patients who were sequenced, roughly 6 had clinically active disease and roughly eight were in clinical remission. CD8+ T cell repertoire clonality was compared between approximately 12 healthy donors, approximately 14 Susac syndrome patients and approximately 16 multiple sclerosis patients. The study used repertoire sequencing to test whether antigen drove CD8+ T cell activation and differentiation in Susac syndrome. At blood withdrawal, Susac syndrome patients were either therapy-naive, taking corticosteroids (in some cases with IVIg as well), or taking IVIg alone.

As for this clonotype: This clone's antigen is unknown. No qualities accompany the bases; no much larger clone lies one base away.

Peripheral blood CD8+ and CD4+ T cells from healthy donors, Susac syndrome patients and multiple sclerosis patients were profiled by high-throughput TCR beta sequencing. Susac syndrome patients met recently defined diagnostic criteria for definite or probable disease. Bulk CD8+ and CD4+ T cells were purified magnetically by negative isolation, whereas CD8+ TEMRA cells were enriched by FACS. Blood was collected in EDTA tubes and processed within 24 hours, with PBMCs isolated through density gradient centrifugation. PBMCs destined for TCR sequencing were cryopreserved in liquid nitrogen and later thawed in a 37 °C water bath. Purity of sorted or isolated CD4+, CD8+ and CD8+ TEMRA cells was at least 90%. RNA was extracted using the RNeasy kit, and roughly 0.5 to 1 microgram was reverse transcribed with random hexamers. TCR beta CDR3 regions were amplified with the immunoSEQ multiplex PCR assay covering 54 Vbeta and 13 Jbeta segments. PCR amplification bias was corrected using a synthetic template baseline for primer optimization and computational correction. Per the source publication's procedure: Reads were assigned to V, D and J genes according to IMGT and analyzed in immunoSEQ Analyzer, with only productive sequences retained. Clonality was computed as one minus Shannon entropy normalized by log2 of the number of productive unique sequences. For each patient and control, public and private clones were evaluated among the 100 most prevalent clones. Clones were defined as Susac-specific if absent from the healthy and MS cohorts, from more than 900 published viral clones and from other ImmuneACCESS disease sequences. The raw public data were reprocessed by TCRdb itself: fastp quality trimming at Q25, MiXCR clonotype calling, in-frame beta chains only. Identical CDR3 protein sequences are pooled into one entry, listed with their most common genes and DNA. None of the V and J calls come from the authors' own analysis; TCRdb made them. For this sample there are around 170,000 distinct CDR3 sequences; 85% to 95% appear just once. The ten largest clones add up to about 0.17% of the sample.

The research as a whole found: Clonal expansion was observed in Susac syndrome CD8+ repertoires, with the highest expansion in CD8+ TEMRA cells and greater expansion in clinically active than in remitting patients. About 15 Susac-specific public clones were identified in the total CD8+ repertoire, and about 5 Susac-specific public clones were identified in the CD8+ TEMRA repertoire. The number of individuals in the TCR sequencing and HLA analysis was recognized as being relatively small.

The CDR3 spans 15 residues, from the cysteine through the phenylalanine. Only CDR3 DNA is held: 45 bases, read in frame from base 1. Relative to germline, V is 0 bases shorter and J is 0 bases shorter, with 7 bases between their ends. The germline V gene encodes CDR1 LGHDT and CDR2 YNNKEL (reference sequence). The V and J segments used are TRBV3-1 and TRBJ2-3, with the D gene uncertain. The clonotype comes from a human donor with Susac syndrome. Source material: CD8+ T cells from PBMCs. The CDR3 has the sequence CASSQESWSTDTQYF. The base sequence is TGTGCCAGCAGCCAAGAAAGCTGGAGCACAGATACGCAGTATTTT.